This T cell receptor beta chain appears in the sequencing data of a study of shared clonotypes between healthy human individuals. The method was immunoSEQ multiplex PCR; TCRdb's version includes in-frame clones alone and lacks a portion of them. The table includes 2 million to 3 million clones, around 94% detected once. To note about this clone: The antigen is undetermined.

V was clipped by 1 base and J by 9 bases, with 8 bases between them. Germline V gives CDR1 SGHNT, CDR2 YYREEE (reference sequence). The CDR3 is made up of 12 amino acids. Study observations and caveats: Clonotype sharing among donors, it was expected, would be affected by sequencing depth. Non-shared clonotypes had lower generation probabilities than clonotypes shared by all four sorted-subset donors.

The chain links TRBV5-4 to TRBJ2-1; no definite D call. The sequencing input was naive CD4+ T cells sorted from blood. Stated subset: CD45RA+ positively selected. The TCR comes from a man aged 18 to 30 in good health. This chain's CDR3 is CASSLSFTEQFF. DNA of the CDR3: TGTGCCAGCAGCTTGTCATTCACTGAGCAGTTCTTC.